The 8 T cell receptor beta chains below were found in one sample sequenced in a study of lymphopenia after photon versus proton radiotherapy. Measured with immunoSEQ multiplex PCR; TCRdb has only the in-frame clones, and not every one. The data contain 50,000 to 60,000 clones, 92% of them singletons. Specimen: peripheral blood, collected from a patient treated with photon-based radiotherapy. The receptor source for this set is a woman aged 40 to 49 with cholangiocarcinoma.

The CDR3 DNA follows: TGTGCCAGCAGTCTGACGGGCACAGATACGCAGTATTTT. The encoded protein is CASSLTGTDTQYF. The chain joins TRBV27 to TRBJ2-3; no firm D call. This CDR3 comprises 13 residues. Germline CDR1 reads MNHEY; CDR2 reads SMNVEV (reference sequence). Trimming removed 5 bases at V and 1 base at J, with 7 bases between.

This clone appeared once. The V and J genes are TRBV30 and TRBJ2-7; D perhaps matches TRBD2 (5 bases). Germline V CDR1 and CDR2: GTSNPN, SVGIG (reference sequence). This CDR3 is built from 10 residues. V lost 7 bases and J lost 3, with 7 bases in between. CDR3 coding DNA: TGTGCCTCTCGGGACTACGAGCAGTACTTC. It is translated as CASRDYEQYF.

V and J are TRBV7-9 and TRBJ1-1, with no clear D. The CDR3 extends over 15 amino acids. Trimming removed 5 bases at V and 0 bases at J, with 13 bases between. Germline loops: CDR1 SEHNR, CDR2 FQNEAQ (reference sequence). CDR3 in amino acids: CASSPSDGMNTEAFF. CDR3 DNA: TGTGCCAGCAGCCCTAGCGACGGCATGAACACTGAAGCTTTCTTT.

This chain uses TRBV7-2 with TRBJ2-7; no firm D call. CDR3 size: 11 residues. V was cut by 2 bases and J by 3 bases, with 2 bases left in between. The germline V gene encodes CDR1 SGHTA and CDR2 FQGNSA. CDR3 sequence: CASSLYYEQYF. For the CDR3, the DNA is TGTGCCAGCAGCTTATACTACGAGCAGTACTTC. Supplemented by reference TRBV7-2 and TRBJ2-7, the full variable domain reads GAGVSQSPSNKVTEKGKDVELRCDPISGHTALYWYRQSLGQGLEFLIYFQGNSAPDKSGLPSDRFSAERTGGSVSTLTIQRTQQEDSAVYLCASSLYYEQYFGPGTRLTVT.

The chain has TRBV28 and TRBJ2-2; 13 nucleotides agree with TRBD2. V lost 5 bases, J lost 4 bases, and 7 bases stayed unmatched. The CDR3 extends over 17 amino acids. The V gene's germline CDR1 is MDHEN and CDR2 SYDVKM. The CDR3 reads CASSLGLAGVSTGELFF. Here the CDR3 DNA reads TGTGCCAGCAGTCTAGGACTAGCGGGAGTAAGCACCGGGGAGCTGTTTTTT.

J is TRBJ1-5 and V is TRBV30; D perhaps matches TRBD1 (6 bases). Germline CDR1 and CDR2: GTSNPN and SVGIG (reference sequence). The V and J ends lost 1 base and 0 bases respectively, with 10 bases between them. The CDR3 loop spans 15 amino acids. CDR3 region: CAWSGTVLSNQPQHF. In nucleotides, the CDR3 is TGTGCCTGGAGTGGGACAGTGCTTAGCAATCAGCCCCAGCATTTT. The full variable domain, its missing parts supplied by reference TRBV30 and TRBJ1-5, is SQTIHQWPATLVQPVGSPLSLECTVEGTSNPNLYWYRQAAGRGLQLLFYSVGIGQISSEVPQNLSASRPQDRQFILSSKKLLLSDSGFYLCAWSGTVLSNQPQHFGDGTRLSIL.

This chain joins TRBV6-1 and TRBJ1-5; D is uncertain. This CDR3 is built from 16 residues. Germline CDR1 and CDR2: MNHNS and SASEGT. V lost 6 bases and J 6 bases, leaving 21 bases between the germline ends. The CDR3 coding sequence is TGTGCCAGCAGAGAACCCGTTGTTGCGGGGAGTCAGCCCCAGCATTTT. This sequence encodes CASREPVVAGSQPQHF.

J is TRBJ2-2 and V is TRBV30; D is uncertain. The CDR3 loop spans 12 amino acids. V gave up 1 base and J gave up 2 bases, with 2 bases separating them. Germline V gene sequence: CDR1 GTSNPN, CDR2 SVGIG (reference sequence). The CDR3 region is CAWSENTGELFF. Here the CDR3 DNA reads TGTGCCTGGAGTGAAAACACCGGGGAGCTGTTTTTT. Filled out from reference TRBV30 and TRBJ2-2, the complete variable domain reads SQTIHQWPATLVQPVGSPLSLECTVEGTSNPNLYWYRQAAGRGLQLLFYSVGIGQISSEVPQNLSASRPQDRQFILSSKKLLLSDSGFYLCAWSENTGELFFGEGSRLTVL.